These T cell receptor beta chains were read from a single sample in a study of blood T cell repertoires in COVID-19. The table came from immunoSEQ multiplex PCR; TCRdb's copy has only in-frame clones and leaves some out. Altogether some 400,000 clones are present, around 87% being singletons, with the ten largest covering 1% to 1.5%. Sequencing was performed on PBMCs or T cells enriched from blood (not recorded which). These receptors came from a man aged 30 to 45 who had recovered from COVID-19. Each CDR3 is given with its conserved first and last residue. The D gene is left open where the match is weak. A row's size may be missing; if present it is once, few, many or a size class.

CDR3 DNA | CDR3 protein | D gene | clone size | J gene | V gene
TGTGCCAGCAGTTATTTGACAGGGGGAAACTATGGCTACACCTTC | CASSYLTGGNYGYTF | TRBD1 | NA | TRBJ1-2 | TRBV6-2/TRBV6-3
TGTGCCAGCAGTGAACCGACAGGGGCCTACGAGCAGTACTTC | CASSEPTGAYEQYF | TRBD1 | once | TRBJ2-7 | TRBV6-1
TGTGCCAGCAGTGGGGAGAGCTCTGGAAACACCATATATTTT | CASSGESSGNTIYF | NA | NA | TRBJ1-3 | TRBV3-1/TRBV3-2
TGTGCCAGCAGCCAAGGGACAGGGGTTTACAATGAGCAGTTCTTC | CASSQGTGVYNEQFF | TRBD1 | NA | TRBJ2-1 | TRBV3-1/TRBV3-2
TGTGCCAGTAGAGGACAGGGTATCTACGAGCAGTACTTC | CASRGQGIYEQYF | TRBD1 | NA | TRBJ2-7 | TRBV19
TGTGCCAGCAGCCAAGAGGGGCTGGATACGCAGTATTTT | CASSQEGLDTQYF | NA | NA | TRBJ2-3 | TRBV14
TGTGCCAGCAGCGCCCGGACAGGGTCCTCCTACGAGCAGTACTTC | CASSARTGSSYEQYF | TRBD1 | NA | TRBJ2-7 | TRBV9
TGTGCCTCTCGGGAAGGGGCGCGGGGTGGCTACACCTTC | CASREGARGGYTF | NA | NA | TRBJ1-2 | TRBV28
TGCGCCAGCAGCTTGGGACAGTCAGAGACCCAGTACTTC | CASSLGQSETQYF | NA | NA | TRBJ2-5 | TRBV5-1
TGTGCCATCAGTGAACCAACCGCCCCGCAGTTCGAGACCCAGTACTTC | CAISEPTAPQFETQYF | NA | NA | TRBJ2-5 | TRBV10-3
TGTGCCAGCAGTCCTCTGGGCGGGCCCGACTACGAGCAGTACTTC | CASSPLGGPDYEQYF | NA | NA | TRBJ2-7 | TRBV2
TGTGCCAGCAGCTCTACTCAGGGGGCGCGAGAGACCCAGTACTTC | CASSSTQGARETQYF | TRBD1 | NA | TRBJ2-5 | TRBV5-4
TGTGCCAGCTCACCAGGTGGGGAACAGGCTGGCTACACCTTC | CASSPGGEQAGYTF | NA | NA | TRBJ1-2 | TRBV18
TGTGCCAGTTGGCTGTCGGGACAGCCGAATTCACCCCTCCACTTT | CASWLSGQPNSPLHF | TRBD1 | NA | TRBJ1-6 | TRBV19
TGTGCCAGCTCACCGAGCAGGGGATTGGGCGGCTACACCTTC | CASSPSRGLGGYTF | NA | NA | TRBJ1-2 | TRBV18
TGTGCCAGTATTTCCGGGACAGCTAACTATGGCTACACCTTC | CASISGTANYGYTF | TRBD1 | NA | TRBJ1-2 | TRBV19
TGTGCCAGCAGATCTACCGGGACAGGGGCGCTCACAGATACGCAGTATTTT | CASRSTGTGALTDTQYF | TRBD1 | NA | TRBJ2-3 | TRBV2
TGCAGTGCAGACAGGGCTACTGAAGCTTTCTTT | CSADRATEAFF | TRBD1 | NA | TRBJ1-1 | TRBV20-1
TGTGCCAGCAGCTTAACAGGGGGATCGAACACTGAAGCTTTCTTT | CASSLTGGSNTEAFF | TRBD1 | NA | TRBJ1-1 | TRBV7-9
TGTGCCAGCAGTTTTTCCCGAGACAGACCGAACACCGGGGAGCTGTTTTTT | CASSFSRDRPNTGELFF | NA | NA | TRBJ2-2 | TRBV7-8
TGTGCCAGCAGCTTAGACAGGATTCAAGCTTTCTTT | CASSLDRIQAFF | NA | NA | TRBJ1-1 | TRBV3-1/TRBV3-2
TGTGCCAGCAGCTTGGGGACAGGGGCCAGGGATGGCTACACCTTC | CASSLGTGARDGYTF | TRBD1 | NA | TRBJ1-2 | TRBV7-9
TGTGCCAGCTCACCGGGACAGGGGGCCATTCAGCCCCAGCATTTT | CASSPGQGAIQPQHF | TRBD1 | NA | TRBJ1-5 | TRBV18
TGTGCCAGTAACTCGGACAGGGTATTTGATGGCTACACCTTC | CASNSDRVFDGYTF | TRBD1 | NA | TRBJ1-2 | TRBV19
TGTGCCAGCACTAGCTCCGTCGCCCCTAATGAAAAACTGTTTTTT | CASTSSVAPNEKLFF | NA | NA | TRBJ1-4 | TRBV25-1
TGCGCCAGCAGCCAATTCCCCGGGAACACCGGGGAGCTGTTTTTT | CASSQFPGNTGELFF | NA | NA | TRBJ2-2 | TRBV4-1
TGTGCCAGCAGCCAAGCTGGCCCGGACAGCTTCGTCATGGGTGAAAAACTGTTTTTT | CASSQAGPDSFVMGEKLFF | NA | NA | TRBJ1-4 | TRBV4-2
TGTGCCAGCAGCCCAGGGGCAGGGGGAACGGGGGACACTGAAGCTTTCTTT | CASSPGAGGTGDTEAFF | TRBD1 | NA | TRBJ1-1 | TRBV7-9
TGTGCCAGCAACCCGACAGGGGCCCGGGGCTACACCTTC | CASNPTGARGYTF | TRBD1 | once | TRBJ1-2 | TRBV5-4
TGTGCCAGCAGACTACAGGGGTCAGTAACTGAAGCTTTCTTT | CASRLQGSVTEAFF | TRBD1 | NA | TRBJ1-1 | TRBV7-2
TGTGCCAGCAGTTTAACAGGGGAAGGCTACACCTTC | CASSLTGEGYTF | TRBD1 | NA | TRBJ1-2 | TRBV28
TGTGCCTGGAGGGGGCTATATAAAGAGACCCAGTACTTC | CAWRGLYKETQYF | NA | NA | TRBJ2-5 | TRBV30
TGTGCCAGCAGCTTAGCTCCTCTTAATGAGCAGTTCTTC | CASSLAPLNEQFF | NA | NA | TRBJ2-1 | TRBV7-2
TGTGCCATCGGGGGGGCGCAAGAAAGCGAGCAGTACTTC | CAIGGAQESEQYF | NA | few | TRBJ2-7 | TRBV10-3
TGTGCCAGCAGCTCACGGGAAGAGACCCAGTACTTC | CASSSREETQYF | NA | NA | TRBJ2-5 | TRBV7-2
TGTGCCAGCAGCTCCGCTAGCGGGGGGTACTATGAGCAGTTCTTC | CASSSASGGYYEQFF | TRBD2 | NA | TRBJ2-1 | TRBV7-6
TGTGCCAGCAGGGACTTCGGCCCCCATGGGTTTTTT | CASRDFGPHGFF | NA | NA | TRBJ1-4 | TRBV6-5
TGTGCCAGCAGTTTTGGACAGCATGGCTACACCTTC | CASSFGQHGYTF | NA | NA | TRBJ1-2 | TRBV12-3/TRBV12-4